Presented here are 24 T cell receptor beta chains from one specimen sequenced in a study of T cells after posttransplantation cyclophosphamide. Clones were sequenced by immunoSEQ multiplex PCR, and TCRdb holds only the in-frame ones, with some missing. The sample was found to contain 40,000 to 55,000 clones, and every one recurs. The sample consisted of PBMCs. The origin of the receptors is a man aged 35 to 55 in good health, CMV-negative, and a related stem cell transplant donor.

This clone showed up many times. CDR3 loop: CASSEGRRTGRGSEQFF. In DNA, the CDR3 is TGTGCCAGCAGCGAGGGACGTCGGACAGGGCGTGGCAGTGAGCAGTTCTTC. The chain joins TRBV11-2 to TRBJ2-1; 8 bases fit TRBD1. CDR1 and CDR2 (germline): SGHAT, FQNNGV. The CDR3 covers 17 residues. The J segment lost 9 bases and the V segment lost 5 bases, leaving 18 bases of the junction unmatched.

This clone has only a few counts. This chain joins TRBV5-6 and TRBJ2-2; the D gene is possibly TRBD2 (6 bases). Germline lookup yields CDR1 SGHDT and CDR2 YYEEEE. V was pared by 1 base and J by 5 bases, with 15 bases between. This CDR3 has 16 residues. CDR3 loop: CASSLFFSGSTGELFF. As DNA, the CDR3 is TGTGCCAGCAGCTTGTTTTTTAGCGGATCGACCGGGGAGCTGTTTTTT.

The chain joins TRBV27 to TRBJ2-1; 14 nucleotides agree with TRBD2. Per the germline V gene, CDR1 is MNHEY and CDR2 is SMNVEV (reference sequence). The CDR3 has 19 residues. The junction had 17 bases not matched to a gene; V was cut back by 6 bases and J by 7 bases. The CDR3 protein is CASSPLSGLAGAARNEQFF. Written as DNA, the CDR3 is TGTGCCAGCAGCCCCTTATCGGGACTAGCGGGAGCTGCGAGAAATGAGCAGTTCTTC.

At least ten counts were recorded for this clone. The chain is built from TRBV5-1 and TRBJ2-1; 12 bases fit TRBD2. J lost 4 bases, V lost 0 bases, and 2 bases had no gene match. CDR1 is SGHRS, CDR2 YFSETQ, per germline. The CDR3 consists of 16 residues. CDR3 coding DNA: TGCGCCAGCAGCTTGGACGGACTAGCGGGATACAATGAGCAGTTCTTC. This codes for CASSLDGLAGYNEQFF.

In this sample, this clone turned up many times. V and J are TRBV10-3 and TRBJ2-3; 10 bases align to TRBD2. Germline trimming cut 2 bases from V and 2 bases from J; bases unmatched to any gene: 4. Germline values: CDR1 ENHRY, CDR2 SYGVKD. The CDR3 consists of 16 residues. The CDR3 nucleotides read TGTGCCATCAGTGAGGCTAGCGGGGGCTACACAGATACGCAGTATTTT. It translates to CAISEASGGYTDTQYF.

This clone was found many times. The chain is built from TRBV5-1 and TRBJ1-2, with 7 nucleotides matching TRBD1. The CDR3 totals 13 residues. V lost 6 bases and J lost 3; bases outside the gene matches: 5. Germline loops: CDR1 SGHRS, CDR2 YFSETQ. This chain's CDR3 is CASTTGTDYGYTF. The CDR3 DNA reads TGCGCCAGCACGACAGGGACTGACTATGGCTACACCTTC.

This clone has a count of ten or more. The rearrangement links TRBV18 to TRBJ2-1, with unresolved D. CDR1 and CDR2 (germline): KGHSH, LQKENI. The CDR3 covers 12 residues. V was shortened by 3 bases and J by 8 bases, with 8 bases between the two germline ends. The DNA of the CDR3 is TGTGCCAGCTCACCGACAAGTCATGAGCAGTTCTTC. Its translation: CASSPTSHEQFF.

This clone turned up a few times. V is TRBV27 and J is TRBJ2-5; D possibly corresponds to TRBD1 (5 bases). The J call is in doubt because the DNA end fits TRBJ2-7 better. This CDR3 has 14 amino acids. Germline V gene data show CDR1 as MNHEY and CDR2 as SMNVEV (reference sequence). This CDR3 is CASSDSLLTYEQYF. DNA of the CDR3: TGTGCCAGCAGCGACAGCCTCTTAACCTACGAGCAGTACTTC.

There are a few counts of this clone. The J gene is TRBJ2-3, the V gene TRBV27, with TRBD2 matching over 10 bases. The CDR3 sequence is 15 residues long. V was clipped by 3 bases and J by 4 bases; unmatched bases: 4. Germline V gene sequence: CDR1 MNHEY, CDR2 SMNVEV (reference sequence). The CDR3 spells CASSLSGRVPDTQYF. DNA of the CDR3: TGTGCCAGCAGTTTGAGCGGGAGGGTCCCAGATACGCAGTATTTT.

This clone came up many times. The chain carries TRBV18 and TRBJ1-5, with TRBD1 matching 10 bases. Trimming took 4 bases from V and 2 from J; bases not matched to a gene: 2. Looked up from germline, CDR1 is KGHSH and CDR2 is LQKENI. This CDR3 has 15 amino acids. Written as DNA, the CDR3 is TGTGCCAGCTCACTCGGGACAGGGGGCAATCAGCCCCAGCATTTT. This encodes CASSLGTGGNQPQHF.

This clone was counted only a few times. The chain employs TRBV29-1 and TRBJ2-1; TRBD2 aligns across 10 bases. The trim removed 4 bases at V and 5 bases at J, leaving 5 bases unmatched. Germline-derived CDR1 and CDR2 are SQVTM and ANQGSEA. The CDR3 sequence is 14 residues long. CDR3 amino acids: CSVAGTSVHNEQFF. The CDR3 DNA is TGCAGCGTTGCCGGGACTAGCGTTCACAATGAGCAGTTCTTC.

There are many counts of this clone. The chain couples TRBV19 to TRBJ1-5; TRBD1 aligns across 11 bases. CDR1 LNHDA and CDR2 SQIVND come from the germline V gene (reference sequence). With V trimmed by 3 bases and J by 6 bases, 7 bases remained unmatched. The CDR3 loop spans 16 amino acids. CDR3 bases: TGTGCCAGTAGTATCAGAGGACAGGGGGCGGGTCAGCCCCAGCATTTT. Amino acid sequence: CASSIRGQGAGQPQHF.

This clone was seen at least ten times. The rearrangement joins TRBV20-1 to TRBJ2-1; D remains unclear. Trimming left V 3 bases short and J 8 bases short, with 8 bases between. The CDR3 is 11 residues long. Germline assignment: CDR1 DFQATT and CDR2 SNEGSKA (reference sequence). The CDR3 DNA follows: TGCAGTGCTAGTCGCGTCGATGAGCAGTTCTTC. Its protein is CSASRVDEQFF.

This clone showed up many times. The chain combines TRBV9 with TRBJ2-3, with 8 positions matching TRBD2. V lost 4 bases, J lost 2 bases, and 12 bases stayed unmatched. Germline V gives CDR1 SGDLS, CDR2 YYNGEE. This CDR3 comprises 17 residues. The CDR3 loop reads CASSSEAGGTYTDTQYF. Written as DNA, the CDR3 is TGTGCCAGCAGCTCGGAGGCGGGGGGAACCTACACAGATACGCAGTATTTT.

This clone was seen many times. This chain uses TRBV19 with TRBJ1-3; TRBD1 might be the D (6 bases). Trimming cost V 10 bases and J 4 bases, with 14 bases left between them. The V gene's germline CDR1 is LNHDA and CDR2 SQIVND (reference sequence). This CDR3 region has 13 residues. CDR3 residues: CATQGQTGNTIYF. The CDR3 DNA reads TGTGCCACCCAGGGGCAGACGGGAAACACCATATATTTT.

The CDR3 region is CASSESNSYEQYF. The CDR3 coding sequence is TGCGCCAGCAGTGAGTCAAACTCTTACGAGCAGTACTTC. The chain is built from TRBV10-2 and TRBJ2-5; D gene uncertain. The J call may not be correct, given that the DNA end is closer to TRBJ2-7. The CDR3 length is 13 residues. CDR1 is WSHSY, CDR2 SAAADI, per germline.

This clone was detected many times. This is likely a read error, given that the CDR3 carries no conserved phenylalanine or tryptophan at its end. It is unclear where the CDR3 begins or ends on the DNA, so no DNA is shown, and the CDR3 is as TCRdb lists it. The chain links TRBV11-3 to TRBJ2-4; TRBD2 is the table's D call, not checked against the DNA. Ends included, the CDR3 has 13 residues. The germline gives CDR1 SGHNT, CDR2 YENEEA. The CDR3 loop is CASSLVSSGRDLD.

This clone has at least ten counts. The chain carries TRBV2 and TRBJ2-1; TRBD2 agrees at 11 bases. The CDR3 totals 14 residues. V was pared by 6 bases and J by 8 bases, with 6 bases of the junction left unmatched. Germline CDR1 SNHLY, CDR2 FYNNEI. The CDR3 loop reads CASRQTSGKYEQFF. Here the CDR3 DNA reads TGTGCCAGCAGGCAGACTAGCGGGAAATATGAGCAGTTCTTC.

Many counts were recorded for this clone. The rearrangement links TRBV11-2 to TRBJ1-6; a weak D match, TRBD1 (6 bases). The CDR3 sequence is 13 residues long. Per germline, CDR1 SGHAT and CDR2 FQNNGV. V was clipped by 3 bases and J by 9 bases, with 9 bases between them. CDR3 sequence reads: CASSLDRLSPLHF. The DNA for the CDR3 is TGTGCCAGCAGCTTGGACAGACTTTCACCCCTCCACTTT.

This clone has at least ten counts. This rearrangement joins TRBV4-3 to TRBJ1-1; TRBD1 matches 7 bases. The germline V gene has CDR1 LGHNA and CDR2 YSLEER. This CDR3 is built from 15 residues. The V gene end was trimmed by 0 bases and the J gene end by 4 bases; junction bases not matched to a gene: 5. CDR3 sequence reads: CASSQENRGFTEAFF. The CDR3 coding sequence is TGCGCCAGCAGCCAAGAAAACAGGGGATTCACTGAAGCTTTCTTT.

The table lists this clone with many counts. The CDR3 coding sequence is TGTGCCAGCAGTGAATCGGTTGGGGGCAGCAATGAGCAGTTCTTC. Translation: CASSESVGGSNEQFF. The V and J genes are TRBV6-1 and TRBJ2-1, with a tentative D call TRBD1 (6 bases). The CDR3 totals 15 residues. Trimming cost V 2 bases and J 6 bases, with 14 bases left between them. Germline assignment: CDR1 MNHNS and CDR2 SASEGT.

This clone was seen ten or more times. The genes are TRBV5-1 and TRBJ2-7; D possibly corresponds to TRBD2 (6 bases). Germline CDR1 SGHRS, CDR2 YFSETQ. The CDR3 is made up of 14 amino acids. The ends were cut back, 0 bases at V and 5 bases at J, with 12 bases in the middle. CDR3 amino acids: CASSLDPGRNEQYF. CDR3 DNA sequence: TGCGCCAGCAGCTTGGACCCAGGGAGGAACGAGCAGTACTTC.

This clone showed up many times. The gene calls are TRBV10-3 and TRBJ2-1, with TRBD2 identical over 7 bases. This CDR3 comprises 15 residues. The junction had 5 bases not matched to a gene; V was cut back by 0 bases and J by 6 bases. CDR1 and CDR2 (germline): ENHRY, SYGVKD. CDR3 loop: CAISESSSGLNEQFF. The DNA for the CDR3 is TGTGCCATCAGTGAGTCGTCTAGCGGACTCAATGAGCAGTTCTTC.

In its sample, this clone was seen many times. The V call is TRBV11-2, the J call TRBJ2-3; TRBD2 aligns across 11 bases. With V trimmed by 5 bases and J by 2 bases, 6 bases remained unmatched. CDR1 and CDR2 (germline): SGHAT, FQNNGV. The CDR3 loop spans 16 amino acids. The CDR3 protein is CASSPRLAGPTDTQYF. The CDR3, as DNA: TGTGCCAGCAGCCCAAGACTAGCGGGGCCCACAGATACGCAGTATTTT. Looking up the rest from reference TRBV11-2 and TRBJ2-3 gives the full variable domain: EAGVAQSPRYKIIEKRQSVAFWCNPISGHATLYWYQQILGQGPKLLIQFQNNGVVDDSQLPKDRFSAERLKGVDSTLKIQPAKLEDSAVYLCASSPRLAGPTDTQYFGPGTRLTVL.